This T cell receptor (beta chain) emerged from a study of T cell responses to AZD1222 COVID-19 vaccine. General observations from the study: Repertoires were collected only later (after the peak T cell response had occurred).

The CDR3 is made up of 13 amino acids. Germline V gene data show CDR1 as LNHDA and CDR2 as SQIVND (reference sequence). The ends were cut back, 1 base at V and 7 bases at J, with 10 bases in the middle. This clone has only a few counts. Antigen specificity is unknown. Profiled with immunoSEQ multiplex PCR; TCRdb holds only in-frame clones, not every one. The sample includes some 110,000 clones, about 90% of them seen just once. The sequences come from peripheral blood, collected on day 0 of AZD1222 vaccination. The chain uses TRBV19 and TRBJ1-2; D is unclear. This clonotype was sampled from an adult in good health. The DNA for the CDR3 is TGTGCCAGTAGTATAGGTCCCGTCGGTGGCTACACCTTC. It encodes CASSIGPVGGYTF.